These T cell receptor beta chains were read from a single sample in a study of blood T cell repertoires in COVID-19. Measured with immunoSEQ multiplex PCR; TCRdb has only the in-frame clones, and not every one. In the table there are some 200,000 clones, 80% to 90% of which are singletons. Specimen: peripheral blood. These receptors were taken from a woman aged 18-29 years who had recovered from COVID-19. Both conserved end residues are part of each CDR3. The D gene is left open where the match is weak. Clone size is shown for a subset of rows, as once, few, many or a class of expanded clone.

>-|-|TRBV7-2|TRBJ2-1
CASSLDRRDEQFF
TGTGCCAGCAGCTTAGATAGGAGGGACGAGCAGTTCTTC
>TRBD1|-|TRBV7-2|TRBJ2-5
CASSLDQGVWETQYF
TGTGCCAGCAGCTTAGATCAGGGGGTTTGGGAGACCCAGTACTTC
>-|-|TRBV7-9|TRBJ1-4
CASSWGDVEKLFF
TGTGCCAGCAGCTGGGGGGACGTCGAAAAACTGTTTTTT
>TRBD2|-|TRBV9|TRBJ2-7
CASSNPGLAGPGDEQYF
TGTGCCAGCAGTAACCCGGGACTAGCGGGGCCCGGGGACGAGCAGTACTTC
>TRBD2|-|TRBV28|TRBJ2-5
CASSLSGGGTRTQYF
TGTGCCAGCAGTTTAAGCGGGGGGGGCACGAGGACCCAGTACTTC
>TRBD2|-|TRBV5-1|TRBJ2-3
CASSLGGRGTDTQYF
TGCGCCAGCAGCTTGGGTGGGAGGGGCACAGATACGCAGTATTTT
>-|-|TRBV5-8|TRBJ2-7
CASSFEGFSYEQYF
TGTGCCAGCAGCTTTGAGGGTTTTAGTTACGAGCAGTACTTC
>TRBD1|-|TRBV19|TRBJ1-1
CASSDGTVGVPPTEAFF
TGTGCCAGTAGTGACGGGACAGTGGGCGTCCCACCCACTGAAGCTTTCTTT
>-|few|TRBV5-1|TRBJ2-7
CASSVQGYEQYF
TGCGCCAGCAGCGTGCAGGGCTACGAGCAGTACTTC
>-|-|TRBV28|TRBJ1-2
CASSFRGSNYGYTF
TGTGCCAGCAGTTTCAGGGGTAGTAACTATGGCTACACCTTC
>TRBD1|once|TRBV27|TRBJ2-1
CASSLQGVFNEQFF
TGTGCCAGCAGTTTACAGGGGGTTTTCAATGAGCAGTTCTTC
>-|-|TRBV14|TRBJ1-1
CASSPPKGFTEAFF
TGTGCCAGCAGCCCACCCAAGGGGTTTACTGAAGCTTTCTTT
>TRBD2|-|TRBV11-2|TRBJ2-1
CASSSRLAAYNEQFF
TGTGCCAGCAGCTCAAGACTAGCGGCTTACAATGAGCAGTTCTTC
>-|once|TRBV19|TRBJ2-6
CASSLGLSGANVLTF
TGTGCCAGTAGCCTGGGGCTCTCTGGGGCCAACGTCCTGACTTTC
>TRBD1|-|TRBV9|TRBJ1-6
CASSETGDSYNSPLHF
TGTGCCAGCAGCGAAACAGGGGACTCCTATAATTCACCCCTCCACTTT
>-|-|TRBV7-2|TRBJ1-5
CASSLDSSNQPQHF
TGTGCCAGCAGCCTGGACAGTAGCAATCAGCCCCAGCATTTT
>TRBD1|once|TRBV15|TRBJ1-6
CATSRLHRGRYNSPLHF
TGTGCCACCAGCAGACTCCACAGGGGTCGATATAATTCACCCCTCCACTTT
>TRBD1|-|TRBV7-2|TRBJ2-3
CASSPPSGTGGSDTQYF
TGTGCCAGCAGCCCACCTTCCGGGACAGGGGGCTCAGATACGCAGTATTTT
>TRBD2|-|TRBV6-2/TRBV6-3|TRBJ2-3
CASSYTASGGDTQYF
TGTGCCAGCAGTTACACTGCTAGCGGGGGGGATACGCAGTATTTT
>TRBD2|-|TRBV2|TRBJ2-1
CASRVAGVYNEQFF
TGTGCCAGCAGGGTAGCGGGAGTCTACAATGAGCAGTTCTTC
>TRBD1|-|TRBV5-6|TRBJ1-6
CASSRKDRFGSPLHF
TGTGCCAGCAGCCGAAAGGACAGGTTTGGATCACCCCTCCACTTT
>-|-|TRBV20-1|TRBJ2-4
CSAPYNIQYF
TGCAGTGCCCCCTATAACATTCAGTACTTC
>-|-|TRBV19|TRBJ2-5
CASSIRGAQETQYF
TGTGCCAGTAGTATCCGGGGGGCCCAAGAGACCCAGTACTTC
>-|-|TRBV20-1|TRBJ1-3
CSASGGFNGNTIYF
TGCAGTGCTAGTGGAGGGTTTAATGGAAACACCATATATTTT
>TRBD2|once|TRBV7-2|TRBJ2-3
CASSNSGGGGDTQYF
TGTGCCAGCAGTAACAGCGGGGGGGGAGGAGATACGCAGTATTTT
>-|-|TRBV2|TRBJ2-2
CASKPQIDTGELFF
TGTGCCAGCAAGCCCCAAATCGACACCGGGGAGCTGTTTTTT
>-|few|TRBV5-8|TRBJ1-3
CASSFRGFSGNTIYF
TGTGCCAGCAGCTTCAGGGGTTTCTCTGGAAACACCATATATTTT
>TRBD2|-|TRBV7-9|TRBJ2-2
CASRQGLAGRSTGELFF
TGTGCCAGCAGACAGGGACTAGCGGGGAGATCCACCGGGGAGCTGTTTTTT
>TRBD2|-|TRBV20-1|TRBJ2-5
CSASELAGVETQYF
TGCAGTGCTAGTGAGCTAGCGGGGGTGGAGACCCAGTACTTC
>-|-|TRBV7-2|TRBJ1-2
CASSPGMVGDYGYTF
TGTGCCAGCAGCCCCGGGATGGTGGGAGACTATGGCTACACCTTC
>TRBD1|-|TRBV7-2|TRBJ1-6
CASSSRTGRAALHF
TGTGCCAGCAGCTCCCGGACAGGTCGAGCGGCCCTCCACTTT
>-|-|TRBV2|TRBJ2-3
CASSDGLIGTDTQYF
TGTGCCAGCAGTGATGGACTAATAGGGACAGATACGCAGTATTTT
>TRBD1|-|TRBV30|TRBJ1-2
CAWRDGQVGYTF
TGTGCCTGGAGAGACGGACAGGTCGGCTACACCTTC
>-|-|TRBV18|TRBJ1-1
CASSPPGRTEAFF
TGTGCCAGCTCACCCCCCGGGAGGACTGAAGCTTTCTTT
>-|-|TRBV15|TRBJ1-2
CATSPLAGVSGYTF
TGTGCCACCAGCCCCCTCGCAGGGGTGAGTGGCTACACCTTC
>TRBD1|-|TRBV18|TRBJ1-5
CASSPRGTGDQPQHF
TGTGCCAGCTCACCACGCGGGACAGGGGATCAGCCCCAGCATTTT
>TRBD1|once|TRBV6-5|TRBJ1-1
CASSYSGTAPRQAFF
TGTGCCAGCAGTTACTCGGGGACAGCCCCCCGGCAAGCTTTCTTT
>-|-|TRBV9|TRBJ2-3
CASSVDGGPSTDTQYF
TGTGCCAGCAGCGTAGACGGGGGGCCGAGCACAGATACGCAGTATTTT
>-|-|TRBV7-9|TRBJ2-3
CASSAGGFRTQYF
TGTGCCAGCAGCGCGGGCGGGTTCAGAACGCAGTATTTT
>TRBD2|-|TRBV10-3|TRBJ2-1
CAISASGSSHNEQFF
TGTGCCATCAGTGCTAGCGGGTCGAGCCACAATGAGCAGTTCTTC
>-|-|TRBV15|TRBJ2-7
CAARDSDSYEQYF
TGTGCCGCCAGAGATTCAGATTCCTACGAGCAGTACTTC
>-|many|TRBV3-1/TRBV3-2|TRBJ1-2
CASCEQGNYGYTF
TGTGCCAGCTGCGAGCAGGGCAACTATGGCTACACCTTC
>-|-|TRBV14|TRBJ2-1
CASSQNPGREQFF
TGTGCCAGCAGCCAAAATCCGGGGAGGGAGCAGTTCTTC
>TRBD1|-|TRBV19|TRBJ2-1
CATRGSGGNEQFF
TGTGCCACTAGGGGGTCAGGGGGCAATGAGCAGTTCTTC
>-|-|TRBV5-6|TRBJ2-1
CASSLVGAGPGGNEQFF
TGTGCCAGCAGCTTGGTAGGGGCGGGCCCTGGGGGGAATGAGCAGTTCTTC
>TRBD2|-|TRBV6-2/TRBV6-3|TRBJ2-5
CASSYSVGGLGEETQYF
TGTGCCAGCAGTTACTCGGTGGGGGGACTAGGGGAAGAGACCCAGTACTTC
>-|-|TRBV6-5|TRBJ2-1
CASSPPSARQFF
TGTGCCAGCAGTCCTCCTAGCGCTCGGCAGTTCTTC
>TRBD1|-|TRBV2|TRBJ2-1
CASSGDRGDEQFF
TGTGCCAGCAGTGGGGACAGGGGAGATGAGCAGTTCTTC